This T cell receptor (beta chain) was recorded in a study of T cells in Graves' hyperthyroidism and ophthalmopathy. Regions amplified from RNA transcripts were the TCR beta CDR3 regions. First-round RT-PCR of the TCR CDR3 relied on the HTBI primer set. TCRdb reprocessed the multiplex PCR reads with MiXCR, giving one entry per CDR3 protein. The sample holds some 460,000 distinct CDR3 sequences; about a sixth are singletons and the top ten take over 7.5%. This clonotype showed up many times. This sequence originates from a woman aged 18-30 years with Graves' hyperthyroidism. Sequencing input: blood.

CDR3 nucleotide sequence: TGCGCCAGCAGCCCGCGACAGGGTCGGAGCAATCAGCCCCAGCATTTT. Its protein is CASSPRQGRSNQPQHF. The chain is built from TRBV4-1 and TRBJ1-5; 7 nucleotides align to TRBD1. This CDR3 spans 16 amino acids. Germline trimming cut 4 bases from V and 1 base from J; bases unmatched to any gene: 7. Germline CDR1 reads MGHRA; CDR2 reads YSYEKL.